This paragraph covers one TCR beta chain sequence. What it binds is unknown. This entry comes from a study of blood T cells in healthy people across ages. Study outcomes and limitations: CMV infection status of these donors was not known. Conclusively comparing naive with antigen-experienced cells was impossible with unsorted PBMCs.

Caucasian, healthy and from Russia, the donors were aged between 6 and 90. The extraction recovered at least 5.5 micrograms of total RNA per sample. Primed by a sample-barcoded 5' primer and a J-beta primer mix, a second PCR proceeded for about 6 to 12 cycles. TCRdb ran MiXCR on the 5' RACE reads and lists one entry per CDR3 protein. The data hold roughly 2 million distinct CDR3 sequences, with approximately 50% observed a single time. The CDR3 consists of 13 residues. Unmatched junction bases numbered 9, after V lost 7 bases and J lost 4 bases. CDR1 is DFQATT, CDR2 SNEGSKA, per germline (reference sequence).

The clonotype comes from a woman between 40 and 55 years old in good health. The sequenced material came from blood. The chain combines TRBV20-1 with TRBJ1-1; 7 bases fit TRBD1. Written as DNA, the CDR3 is TGCAGTGTCCAGGGGGAGGTCGGCACTGAAGCTTTCTTT. This gives the protein CSVQGEVGTEAFF.